The 14 T cell receptor beta chains reported below all come from one sample, sequenced in a study of T-cell reconstitution after alpha-beta-depleted transplantation in children (dated by TCRdb to about 2016). Library prep was done by PCR. Sequencing used an Illumina HiSeq 2500. To normalize quantification of the TCRbeta repertoire, the TCR libraries were built with molecular barcoding that relied on unique molecular identifiers. TCRdb handled the public reads itself, with Q25 trimming in fastp and clone calling in MiXCR, and kept productive beta chains. Identical CDR3 proteins give one entry, which carries the most common genes and DNA. The sample contains more than 300,000 distinct CDR3 sequences, roughly 17% of them found a single time. The ten top clones hold around 43% of the sample. What the treatment or condition label conveys for this sample: allogeneic hematopoietic cell transplantation with graft depleted of TCRalphabeta T cells and CD19 B cells.

The sequences come from PBMCs, mostly from graft donor cells, collected 360 days after TCRalphabeta/CD19-depleted stem cell transplant. The receptor set was obtained from a male patient aged 2-10 years who had a stem cell transplant for acute lymphoblastic leukemia, so the T cells may come from the graft donor.

V and J are TRBV12-3 or TRBV12-4 and TRBJ1-2; D may be TRBD1 (6 bases). This CDR3 is 14 amino acids long. Trimming stripped 6 bases from V and 2 bases from J, with 13 bases between. The CDR3 region is CASSWTDFNYGYTF. The CDR3 nucleotides are TGTGCCAGCAGCTGGACAGATTTCAACTATGGCTACACCTTC.

The chain uses TRBV29-1 and TRBJ2-5, with unresolved D. The germline V gene has CDR1 SQVTM and CDR2 ANQGSEA. V lost 4 bases, J lost 1 base, and 4 bases lay in between. The CDR3 runs to 11 residues. The CDR3 is CSVGRQETQYF. The CDR3 DNA follows: TGCAGCGTTGGACGCCAAGAGACCCAGTACTTC. Using reference TRBV29-1 and TRBJ2-5 for the parts outside the CDR3, the full variable domain is SAVISQKPSRDICQRGTSLTIQCQVDSQVTMMFWYRQQPGQSLTLIATANQGSEATYESGFVIDKFPISRPNLTFSTLTVSNMSPEDSSIYLCSVGRQETQYFGPGTRLLVL.

This clonotype came up a few times. The V and J genes are TRBV12-3 or TRBV12-4 and TRBJ2-5; tentative D call: TRBD1 (5 bases). V lost 4 bases and J lost 5, with 20 bases in between. The CDR3 totals 16 residues. The CDR3 protein is CASSSGISFKGETQYF. For the CDR3, the DNA is TGTGCCAGCAGTTCAGGAATATCTTTTAAGGGGGAGACCCAGTACTTC.

V is TRBV20-1 and J is TRBJ2-3, with 10 positions matching TRBD2. Losses at the gene ends were 5 bases for V and 4 bases for J; bases not matched to a gene: 9. Germline V gene sequence: CDR1 DFQATT, CDR2 SNEGSKA (reference sequence). The CDR3 contains 15 residues. The CDR3 loop reads CSAPLGSGRADTQYF. The DNA for the CDR3 is TGCAGTGCTCCGCTGGGAAGCGGGAGGGCAGATACGCAGTATTTT.

This clonotype was seen a few times. This chain joins TRBV12-3 or TRBV12-4 and TRBJ1-5, with unresolved D. V was shortened by 1 base and J by 0 bases, with 10 bases between the two germline ends. The CDR3 runs to 16 residues. The CDR3: CASSLETRSSNQPQHF. Written as DNA, the CDR3 is TGTGCCAGCAGTTTAGAGACAAGGTCTAGCAATCAGCCCCAGCATTTT.

This clonotype was counted only a few times. This chain links TRBV5-4 with TRBJ2-1, with 10 nucleotides matching TRBD2. Germline V gene data show CDR1 as SGHNT and CDR2 as YYREEE (reference sequence). V was pared by 3 bases and J by 4 bases, with 7 bases of the junction left unmatched. The CDR3 extends over 16 amino acids. CDR3 region: CASSSLAGAGYNEQFF. In nucleotides, the CDR3 is TGTGCCAGCAGCTCCCTAGCGGGAGCAGGGTACAATGAGCAGTTCTTC.

The chain carries TRBV5-6 and TRBJ2-1; 11 nucleotides align to TRBD2. The CDR3 covers 20 residues. The ends lost 0 bases at V and 0 bases at J; junction bases unmatched: 11. Germline CDR1 SGHDT, CDR2 YYEEEE. This chain's CDR3 is CASSLDSPGLAEDSYNEQFF. The CDR3 nucleotides are TGTGCCAGCAGCTTGGATTCTCCGGGACTAGCGGAAGACTCCTACAATGAGCAGTTCTTC.

The gene calls are TRBV11-2 and TRBJ2-5; tentative D call: TRBD2 (6 bases). This CDR3 has 15 amino acids. Germline lookup yields CDR1 SGHAT and CDR2 FQNNGV. Trimming took off 1 base at V and 4 bases at J, with 13 bases between the two ends. As DNA, the CDR3 is TGTGCCAGCAGCTTAGCGTCAAAGGGAGGAGAGACCCAGTACTTC. This encodes CASSLASKGGETQYF. Drawing the rest from reference TRBV11-2 and TRBJ2-5, the complete variable domain is EAGVAQSPRYKIIEKRQSVAFWCNPISGHATLYWYQQILGQGPKLLIQFQNNGVVDDSQLPKDRFSAERLKGVDSTLKIQPAKLEDSAVYLCASSLASKGGETQYFGPGTRLLVL.

This chain connects TRBV5-5 to TRBJ2-2; D call uncertain. CDR1 and CDR2 (germline): SGHKS, YYEKEE (reference sequence). With 4 bases removed from V and 3 bases from J, the gap between germline ends came to 16 bases. This CDR3 comprises 16 residues. The CDR3 is CASSPRYPPYTGELFF. The CDR3 DNA sequence: TGTGCCAGCAGCCCGCGTTACCCTCCGTACACCGGGGAGCTGTTTTTT.

In its sample, this clonotype was seen a few times. Relative to the germline gene, one junction end is altered; a read error may explain this. The chain is built from TRBV7-7 and TRBJ2-5; 11 nucleotides agree with TRBD1. CDR3 size: 15 residues. Germline-derived CDR1 and CDR2 are SSHAT and FNYEAQ (reference sequence). The CDR3 bases are TGTGCTAGCAGCAGAGGACAGGGGGCCCGGGAGACCCAGTACTTC. This gives the protein CASSRGQGARETQYF.

The chain combines TRBV10-3 with TRBJ2-2; tentative D call: TRBD2 (5 bases). The CDR3 is 15 amino acids. V gave up 0 bases and J gave up 3 bases, with 8 bases separating them. Germline CDR1 reads ENHRY; CDR2 reads SYGVKD. This CDR3 reads CAISESGRDTGELFF. CDR3 in DNA: TGTGCCATCAGTGAGTCTGGGCGGGACACCGGGGAGCTGTTTTTT.

Many counts were recorded for this clonotype. The J gene is TRBJ1-4, the V gene TRBV7-2; 8 nucleotides agree with TRBD1. Trimming at V came to 2 bases and at J to 7 bases, leaving 15 bases not matched to a gene. The CDR3 loop spans 18 amino acids. Germline loops: CDR1 SGHTA, CDR2 FQGNSA. CDR3 nucleotides: TGTGCCAGCAGCTTATCCCCCCTGCTGACAGGGGCTTTTGAAAAACTGTTTTTT. As protein: CASSLSPLLTGAFEKLFF.

The chain combines TRBV29-1 with TRBJ2-5, with D unclear. Looked up from germline, CDR1 is SQVTM and CDR2 is ANQGSEA. V was pared by 4 bases and J by 4 bases, with 10 bases between. The CDR3 loop spans 12 amino acids. CDR3 amino acids: CSVARSLETQYF. The CDR3, as DNA: TGCAGCGTTGCCCGGAGCCTAGAGACCCAGTACTTC.

The table lists this clonotype with a few counts. The chain recombines TRBV20-1 with TRBJ1-1; possibly TRBD1 for D (6 bases). The CDR3 runs to 11 residues. The V gene's germline CDR1 is DFQATT and CDR2 SNEGSKA (reference sequence). The CDR3 region is CNPDRNTEAFF. As DNA, the CDR3 is TGCAACCCGGACAGGAACACTGAAGCTTTCTTT.